This T cell receptor (beta chain) was sequenced during a study of T cell responses to AZD1222 COVID-19 vaccine (dated by TCRdb to about 2021). In terms of the full investigation: A total of 233 trial participants underwent TCR sequencing, of whom some 210 received two doses of AZD1222 and some 26 received two doses of the MenACWY control vaccine. Enrollment into the trials was organized by age into subgroups of 18-55, 56-69 and 70-plus years, and those subgroups contained roughly 150, 30 and 60 TCR-sequenced participants, respectively. Results the study describes overall, beyond this receptor: Vaccine-associated CD4 TCRs spanned the whole spike protein, with dominant responses in regions 160-218 and 743-854. Most participants were white British and females outnumbered males, and the authors suggested that clonal diversity may have been underestimated. Because no day 14 peak-response samples were available, repertoires were characterized only after the peak T cell response. After two AZD1222 doses, both the breadth and the depth of spike-specific TCRs were significantly higher than at day 0 and than in MenACWY recipients. In the small 56-69-year group, the increase in depth fell short of significance, most likely because of low power. Reportedly, almost half of the unique spike-specific TCRs recognized epitopes lying outside the regions that are mutated in the B.1.351 and B.1.1.7 variants. Conclusions about previously exposed vaccinees are limited, since just five or six AZD1222 recipients were seropositive for SARS-CoV-2 at baseline.

The time point label on this specimen signifies: about 28 days (+/-7) after the second vaccine dose. AZD1222 recipients given second doses at about 4 weeks or at about 12 weeks were pooled, since spike-specific TCR depth and breadth were not found to differ between the two schedules. Vaccinee samples were obtained from the UK trials COV001 and COV002, which included a single-blind randomized controlled phase 2/3 trial of AZD1222 (ChAdOx1 nCoV-19) in healthy adults. For TCRbeta chain sequencing, PBMC samples from trial participants were taken at day 0 and at day 28 after the second dose. CDR1 and CDR2 (SGHRS, YFSETQ) derive from the germline V gene. V is clipped by 4 bases and J by 0 bases, and the sequence between their germline boundaries is 14 bases long. The CDR3, cysteine through phenylalanine, is 16 amino acids long. The kept DNA is CDR3 alone, 48 bases in frame from the first base. Worth noting for this clone: Its antigen is not yet known. No base quality information exists; no much larger clone differs at one position.

The CDR3 regions of human TCRbeta chains were analyzed by immunosequencing. On the study's bioinformatics: TCRs in the repertoires were compared against a reference library of SARS-CoV-2-specific TCRs that had been generated with the MIRA antigen-specificity platform. Breadth meant the fraction of unique TCRs that were SARS-CoV-2-associated, whereas depth meant the fraction of total T cells that were SARS-CoV-2-associated. Using the MIRA data, each spike-specific TCR was mapped to the spike region that the TCR reacts to and placed in a CD4 or CD8 class. Log10-transformed breadth and depth values were compared by one-way ANOVA with Sidak's multiple comparisons tests. TCRdb mirrors the immuneACCESS table, restricted to in-frame sequences. Some clones are absent from its copies; in checked studies, under half trace to an unresolved V gene, and the reason for the others is unknown. Clone size and V and J calls were adopted from that table, with D and trimming inferred from the DNA. The sample table contains around 160,000 clones; only one count was recorded for 91% of them. 3% to 4% of the sample rests with the top ten.

Material: peripheral blood, obtained 28 days after the second AZD1222 dose. This clonotype was obtained from an adult who received the AZD1222 COVID-19 vaccine. This chain is built from TRBV5-1 and TRBJ1-3; TRBD1 might be the D gene, on 5 matching bases. CDR3 reads: CASSARDSSSGNTIYF. The base sequence is TGCGCCAGCAGCGCCCGGGACTCGAGCTCTGGAAACACCATATATTTT.